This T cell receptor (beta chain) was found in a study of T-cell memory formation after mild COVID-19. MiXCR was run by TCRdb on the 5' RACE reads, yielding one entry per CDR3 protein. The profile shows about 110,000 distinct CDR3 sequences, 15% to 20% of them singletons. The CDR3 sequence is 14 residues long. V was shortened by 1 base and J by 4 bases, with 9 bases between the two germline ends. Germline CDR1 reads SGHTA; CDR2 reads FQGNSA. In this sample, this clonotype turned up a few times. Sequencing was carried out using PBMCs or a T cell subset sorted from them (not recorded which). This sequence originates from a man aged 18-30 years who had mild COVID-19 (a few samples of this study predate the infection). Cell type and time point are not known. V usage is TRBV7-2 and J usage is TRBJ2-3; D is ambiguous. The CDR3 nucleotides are TGTGCCAGCAGCTTAGGGATCCTGGCAGATACGCAGTATTTT. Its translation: CASSLGILADTQYF. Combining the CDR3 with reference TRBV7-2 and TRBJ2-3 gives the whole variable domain GAGVSQSPSNKVTEKGKDVELRCDPISGHTALYWYRQSLGQGLEFLIYFQGNSAPDKSGLPSDRFSAERTGGSVSTLTIQRTQQEDSAVYLCASSLGILADTQYFGPGTRLTVL.